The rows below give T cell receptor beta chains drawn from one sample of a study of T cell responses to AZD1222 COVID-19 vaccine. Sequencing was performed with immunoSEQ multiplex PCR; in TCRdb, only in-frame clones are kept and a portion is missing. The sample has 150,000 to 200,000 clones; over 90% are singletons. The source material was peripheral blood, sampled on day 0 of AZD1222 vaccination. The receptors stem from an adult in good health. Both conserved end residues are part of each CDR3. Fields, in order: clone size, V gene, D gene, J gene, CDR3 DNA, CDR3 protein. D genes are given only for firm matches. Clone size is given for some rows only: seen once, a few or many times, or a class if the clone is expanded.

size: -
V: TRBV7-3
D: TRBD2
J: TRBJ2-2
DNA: TGTGCCAGCAGCCGCCGGGCGGGGGAGGAGCTGTTTTTT
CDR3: CASSRRAGEELFF

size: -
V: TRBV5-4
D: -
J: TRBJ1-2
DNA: TGTGCCAGCAGCGTAGACAGGTTTAACAACTATGGCTACACCTTC
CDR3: CASSVDRFNNYGYTF

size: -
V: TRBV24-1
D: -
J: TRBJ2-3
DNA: TGTGCCACCAGTGACGGGCGACAGGACTACACAGATACGCAGTATTTT
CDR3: CATSDGRQDYTDTQYF

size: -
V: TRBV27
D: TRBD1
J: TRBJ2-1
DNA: TGTGCCAGCAGTGGGACCAGGGGGAAAGGACGTGAGCAGTTCTTC
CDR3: CASSGTRGKGREQFF

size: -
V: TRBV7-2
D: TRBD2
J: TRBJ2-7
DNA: TGTGCCAGCAGCCCGACGTATAGCGGGGTTGGCTACGAGCAGTACTTC
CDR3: CASSPTYSGVGYEQYF

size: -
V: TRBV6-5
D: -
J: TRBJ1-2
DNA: TGTGCCAGCAGTTACGAGCATGGCCAAATCTATGGCTACACCTTC
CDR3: CASSYEHGQIYGYTF

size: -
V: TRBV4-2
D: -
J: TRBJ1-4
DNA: TGTGCCAGCAGCCAACGAACGGGACTGATTAATGAAAAACTGTTTTTT
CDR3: CASSQRTGLINEKLFF

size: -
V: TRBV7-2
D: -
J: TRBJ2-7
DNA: TGTGCCAGCAGCTTAGCGCGGAGCTCCTACGAGCAGTACTTC
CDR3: CASSLARSSYEQYF

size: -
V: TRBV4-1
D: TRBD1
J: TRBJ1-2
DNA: TGCGCCAGCAGCCCCCTTAGGGGGCGAAGCGACTATGGCTACACCTTC
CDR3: CASSPLRGRSDYGYTF

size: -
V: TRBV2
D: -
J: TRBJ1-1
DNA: TGTGCCAGCAGTTTGGAAGCTTTGAACACTGAAGCTTTCTTT
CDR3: CASSLEALNTEAFF

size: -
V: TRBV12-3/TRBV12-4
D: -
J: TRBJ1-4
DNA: TGTGCCAGCAGTTTTGTTATTAACTTGCTGTTTTTT
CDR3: CASSFVINLLFF

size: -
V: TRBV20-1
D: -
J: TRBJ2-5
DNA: TGCAGTGCTAGAAATATCGAGACCCAGTACTTC
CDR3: CSARNIETQYF

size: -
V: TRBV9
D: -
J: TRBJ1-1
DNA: TGTGCCAGCAGCGTAGGCTGGGTAGGGACTGAAGCTTTCTTT
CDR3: CASSVGWVGTEAFF

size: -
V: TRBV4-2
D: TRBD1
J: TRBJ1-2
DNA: TGTGCCAGCAGCCAAGATCGGACAGGAGACTATGGCTACACCTTC
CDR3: CASSQDRTGDYGYTF

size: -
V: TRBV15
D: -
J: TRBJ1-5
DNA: TGTGCCACCAGCAGAGGGGACACTTGGACCAATCAGCCCCAGCATTTT
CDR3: CATSRGDTWTNQPQHF

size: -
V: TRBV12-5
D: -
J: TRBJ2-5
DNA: TGTGCTAGTGGGACCGGGACGGAAGAGACCCAGTACTTC
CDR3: CASGTGTEETQYF

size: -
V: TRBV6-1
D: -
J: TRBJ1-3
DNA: TGTGCCAGCAGTGAATTAGGCACCAACTCTGGAAACACCATATATTTT
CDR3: CASSELGTNSGNTIYF

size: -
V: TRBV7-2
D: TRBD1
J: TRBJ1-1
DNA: TGTGCCAGCAGCTCAGGGGGTCCCCTGAACACTGAAGCTTTCTTT
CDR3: CASSSGGPLNTEAFF

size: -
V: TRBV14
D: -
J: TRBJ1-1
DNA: TGTGCCAGCAGCCAAGCATTCAGCTTTGTGGCTGAAGCTTTCTTT
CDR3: CASSQAFSFVAEAFF

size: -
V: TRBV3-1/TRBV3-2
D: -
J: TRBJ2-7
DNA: TGTGCCAGCGACGGGGGACCTAGCTCCTACGAGCAGTACTTC
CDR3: CASDGGPSSYEQYF

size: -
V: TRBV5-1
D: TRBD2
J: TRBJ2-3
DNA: TGCGCCAGCAGCTTGGCCTGGCCGTTGAGCGGGAGCCTAGCTGATACGCAGTATTTT
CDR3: CASSLAWPLSGSLADTQYF

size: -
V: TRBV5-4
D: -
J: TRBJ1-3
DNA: TGTGCCAGCAGCCCCGAACCGGGACACCGAAACACCATATATTTT
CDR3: CASSPEPGHRNTIYF

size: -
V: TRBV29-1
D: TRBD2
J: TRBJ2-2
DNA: TGCAGCGTTTCCGCGGGAGGGCCCGGCGGGGAGCTGTTTTTT
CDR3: CSVSAGGPGGELFF

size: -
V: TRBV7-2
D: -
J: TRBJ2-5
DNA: TGTGCCAGCAGCTCCTTAGGAGCGTACCAAGAGACCCAGTACTTC
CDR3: CASSSLGAYQETQYF

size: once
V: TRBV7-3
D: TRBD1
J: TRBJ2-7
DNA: TGTGCCAGCAGCTTAGTCGGGGACAGGGGGGACGAGCAGTACTTC
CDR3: CASSLVGDRGDEQYF

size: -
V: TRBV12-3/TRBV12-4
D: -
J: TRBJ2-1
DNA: TGTGCCAGCAGTTTAGGCCTCAATGAGCAGTTCTTC
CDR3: CASSLGLNEQFF

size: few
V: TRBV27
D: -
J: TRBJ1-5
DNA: TGTGCCGTACATACAGGGAATCAGCCCCAGCATTTT
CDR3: CAVHTGNQPQHF

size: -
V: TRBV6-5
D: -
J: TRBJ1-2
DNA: TGTGCCAGCAGTTACTCGAGAGCCGAGGGGAACTATGGCTACACCTTC
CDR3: CASSYSRAEGNYGYTF

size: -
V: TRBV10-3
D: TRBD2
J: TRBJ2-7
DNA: TGTGCCATCGGGGAGCGGGAGCATTACGAGCAGTACTTC
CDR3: CAIGEREHYEQYF

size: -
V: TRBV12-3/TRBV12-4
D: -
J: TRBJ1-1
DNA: TGTGCCAGCATTTTGACGGTGAACACTGAAGCTTTCTTT
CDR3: CASILTVNTEAFF

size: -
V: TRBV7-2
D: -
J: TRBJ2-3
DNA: TGTGCCAGCAGCTCTCAGGGGCGGGGTAACACAGATACGCAGTATTTT
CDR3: CASSSQGRGNTDTQYF

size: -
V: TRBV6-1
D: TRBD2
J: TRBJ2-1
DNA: TGTGCCAGCAGTGAATGGCGGGGGAGCTCCTACAATGAGCAGTTCTTC
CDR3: CASSEWRGSSYNEQFF

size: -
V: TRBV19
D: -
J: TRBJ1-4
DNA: TGTGCCAGTAGTGAATCGCCGGCAGGGTCTAATGAAAAACTGTTTTTT
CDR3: CASSESPAGSNEKLFF

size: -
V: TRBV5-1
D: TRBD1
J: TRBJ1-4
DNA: TGCGCCAGCAGCCAACCCGGGACAGGATATGAAAAACTGTTTTTT
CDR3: CASSQPGTGYEKLFF

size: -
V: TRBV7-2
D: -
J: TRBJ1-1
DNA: TGTGCCAGCAGCTTCAGGGTCACTGAAGCTTTCTTT
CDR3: CASSFRVTEAFF

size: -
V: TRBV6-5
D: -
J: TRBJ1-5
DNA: TGTGCCAGCAGTTTACAGGGAGGCAATCAGCCCCAGCATTTT
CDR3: CASSLQGGNQPQHF

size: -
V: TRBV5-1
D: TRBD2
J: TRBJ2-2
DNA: TGCGCCAGCAGCTCAACCGGGACTAGCTCCACCGGGGAGCTGTTTTTT
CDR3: CASSSTGTSSTGELFF

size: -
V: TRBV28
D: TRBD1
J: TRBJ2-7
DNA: TGTGCCAGCAGTTCGGGACAGGACTACGAGCAGTACTTC
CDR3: CASSSGQDYEQYF

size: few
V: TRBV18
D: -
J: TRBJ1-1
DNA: TGTGCCAGCTCACCGGGGAGCGTGAACACTGAAGCTTTCTTT
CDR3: CASSPGSVNTEAFF

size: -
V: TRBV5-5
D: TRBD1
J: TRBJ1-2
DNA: TGTGCCAGCAGCTTGAGGACAGGCTATGGCTACACCTTC
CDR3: CASSLRTGYGYTF

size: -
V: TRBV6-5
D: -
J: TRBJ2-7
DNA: TGTGCCAGCAGTTCCGCGCCCTACGAGCAGTACTTC
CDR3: CASSSAPYEQYF

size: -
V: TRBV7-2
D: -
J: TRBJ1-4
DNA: TGTGCCAGCAGCTCCACGCCTTGGAATGAAAAACTGTTTTTT
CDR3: CASSSTPWNEKLFF

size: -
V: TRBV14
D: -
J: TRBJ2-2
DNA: TGTGCCAGCAGCCCGATTTTCGGAAGCACCGGGGAGCTGTTTTTT
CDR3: CASSPIFGSTGELFF

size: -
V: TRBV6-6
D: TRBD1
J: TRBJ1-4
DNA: TGTGCCAGCAGTCCGGACCGGGACAGGGGCGGTGGAGCTAATGAAAAACTGTTTTTT
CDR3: CASSPDRDRGGGANEKLFF

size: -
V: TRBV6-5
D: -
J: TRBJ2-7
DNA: TGTGCCAGCAGTTACGGTTGGGGTGGGAACGAGCAGTACTTC
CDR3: CASSYGWGGNEQYF

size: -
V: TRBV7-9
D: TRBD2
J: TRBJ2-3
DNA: TGTGCCAGCAGCTGGAGGAGCGGGAGCGCAGATACGCAGTATTTT
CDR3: CASSWRSGSADTQYF

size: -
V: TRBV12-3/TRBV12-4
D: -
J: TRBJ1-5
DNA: TGTGCCAGCAGTTTTAAGTCCAATCAGCCCCAGCATTTT
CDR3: CASSFKSNQPQHF

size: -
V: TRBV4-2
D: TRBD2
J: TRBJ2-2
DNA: TGTGCCAGCAGCCACGGACTACCGGGACTAGCGAACACCGGGGAGCTGTTTTTT
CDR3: CASSHGLPGLANTGELFF

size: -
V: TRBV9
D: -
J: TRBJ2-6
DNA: TGTGCCAGCAGCGGCCGTACGGGGGGCTTACACTCTGAGGCCAACGTCCTGACTTTC
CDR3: CASSGRTGGLHSEANVLTF

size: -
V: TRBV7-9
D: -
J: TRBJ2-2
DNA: TGTGCCAGCAGCCCCGTAATCCCCACCGGGGAGCTGTTTTTT
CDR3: CASSPVIPTGELFF

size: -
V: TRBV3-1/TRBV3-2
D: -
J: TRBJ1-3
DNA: TGTGCCAGCAGCCCGACAAGGAGCTCTGGAAACACCATATATTTT
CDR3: CASSPTRSSGNTIYF

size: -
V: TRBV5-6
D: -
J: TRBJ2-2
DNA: TGTGCCAGCAGCCGATATGAGACCGGGGAGCTGTTTTTT
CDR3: CASSRYETGELFF

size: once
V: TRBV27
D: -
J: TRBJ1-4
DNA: TGTGCCAGCAGTGGGGCGGCAACTAATGAAAAACTGTTTTTT
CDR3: CASSGAATNEKLFF

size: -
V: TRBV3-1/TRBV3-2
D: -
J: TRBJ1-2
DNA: TGTGCCAGCAGTCGACAGGAGAACTATGGCTACACCTTC
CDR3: CASSRQENYGYTF

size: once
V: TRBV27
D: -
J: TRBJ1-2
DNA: TGTGCCAGCAGTCTAGGGTTTACTAACTATGGCTACACCTTC
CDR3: CASSLGFTNYGYTF

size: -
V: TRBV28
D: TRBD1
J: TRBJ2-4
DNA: TGTGCCAGCAGCAAACTTACAGGGGTCGACATTCAGTACTTC
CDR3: CASSKLTGVDIQYF

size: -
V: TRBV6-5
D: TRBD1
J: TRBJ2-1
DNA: TGTGCCAGCAGTACCGGGACAGGGGGCCGTGAGCAGTTCTTC
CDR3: CASSTGTGGREQFF

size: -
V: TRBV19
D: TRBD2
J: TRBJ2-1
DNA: TGTGCCAGTAGTGCTATAGCGGGATACAATGAGCAGTTCTTC
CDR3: CASSAIAGYNEQFF